This T cell receptor (beta chain) was sequenced for a study of shared clonotypes between healthy human individuals. Whole-study context: The people who gave samples were two women and a few men aged 18 to 49.

The replicate PCRs on unsorted PBMC were given approximately 300 ng DNA, which is 25,000 to 30,000 T cell genomes. In the study's own analysis: Filtering differed since immunoSEQ provided only junctions, with no quality scores. Measured with immunoSEQ multiplex PCR; TCRdb has only the in-frame clones, and not every one. V and J calls plus clone size are reproduced from that table; the DNA served to infer D and trimming. The table lists approximately 470,000 clones, more than 65% of them singletons. Germline V gene lookup returns CDR1 ENHRY and CDR2 SYGVKD. The V and J ends lost 3 bases and 3 bases respectively, with 12 bases between them. This CDR3 is 14 amino acids long.

Sequenced: PBMCs. V and J are TRBV10-3 and TRBJ2-7, with D hard to call. The clonotype was recovered from a woman aged 40 to 55 in good health. Some clones in this sample may be carry-over from other donors' samples. The DNA for the CDR3 is TGTGCCATCAGTGATAGCACCAAACTCTACGAGCAGTACTTC. As protein: CAISDSTKLYEQYF.